What follows are 32 T cell receptor beta chains derived from one specimen sequenced in a study of early T cells in non-severe SARS-CoV-2 infection. MiXCR, run by TCRdb on the 5' RACE reads, gives a single entry per CDR3 protein. The data hold about 72,000 distinct CDR3 sequences, with around 9.1% observed a single time. The source was whole blood, collected at baseline. The source of these receptors is an adult who was a healthcare worker with PCR-confirmed SARS-CoV-2 infection or an uninfected control (not recorded which).

This rearrangement joins TRBV10-3 to TRBJ2-3; 12 bases are a match to TRBD2. The CDR3 loop spans 14 amino acids. In germline, CDR1 is ENHRY, CDR2 SYGVKD. Unmatched junction bases numbered 3, after V lost 11 bases and J lost 0 bases. The CDR3 loop reads CAATSGGSTDTQYF. CDR3 bases: TGTGCCGCGACTAGCGGGGGAAGCACAGATACGCAGTATTTT.

In its sample, this clonotype was seen a few times. The J gene is TRBJ1-2, the V gene TRBV4-1; 8 nucleotides match TRBD1. The trim removed 5 bases at V and 8 bases at J, leaving 13 bases unmatched. The CDR3 covers 15 residues. Germline assignment: CDR1 MGHRA and CDR2 YSYEKL. CDR3 residues: CASSDGQGLDGGYTF. CDR3 coding DNA: TGCGCCAGCAGCGACGGACAGGGCCTGGATGGGGGCTACACCTTC.

V is TRBV5-1 and J is TRBJ2-7, with TRBD2 matching 7 bases. The trim removed 6 bases at V and 6 bases at J, leaving 12 bases unmatched. The CDR3 extends over 14 amino acids. Germline V gives CDR1 SGHRS, CDR2 YFSETQ. CDR3 DNA sequence: TGCGCCAGCACCCCGACGGGGGGATCAATCGAGCAGTACTTC. Amino acids: CASTPTGGSIEQYF.

This clonotype occurred a few times. V and J are TRBV5-5 and TRBJ2-1; D gene ambiguous. CDR3 length: 15 amino acids. Between the trimmed V and J ends, which lost 3 bases and 2 bases, there was a span of 12 bases. Germline CDR1 SGHKS, CDR2 YYEKEE (reference sequence). The CDR3 loop reads CASSSKTLTYNEQFF. The CDR3 DNA follows: TGTGCCAGCAGCTCGAAGACCTTAACCTACAATGAGCAGTTCTTC. The whole variable domain, filled in from reference TRBV5-5 and TRBJ2-1, reads DAGVTQSPTHLIKTRGQQVTLRCSPISGHKSVSWYQQVLGQGPQFIFQYYEKEERGRGNFPDRFSARQFPNYSSELNVNALLLGDSALYLCASSSKTLTYNEQFFGPGTRLTVL.

This chain connects TRBV6-5 to TRBJ1-6; no firm D call. Germline CDR1 reads MNHEY; CDR2 reads SVGAGI. CDR3 size: 12 residues. Trimming removed 9 bases from V and 10 bases from J, with 13 bases in between. The CDR3 loop reads CASLGYGSPLHF. Written as DNA, the CDR3 is TGTGCCAGTCTGGGGTACGGCTCACCCCTCCACTTT.

The chain joins TRBV29-1 to TRBJ2-7, with 8 positions matching TRBD1. CDR1 and CDR2 from the germline V gene are SQVTM and ANQGSEA. The CDR3 has 12 residues. V lost 7 bases to trimming and J lost 3 bases; unmatched junction nucleotides: 5. CDR3 in DNA: TGCAGCGCCCGACAGGGGATCTACGAGCAGTACTTC. Residues: CSARQGIYEQYF.

The chain is built from TRBV6-5 and TRBJ1-3, with D hard to call. V was shortened by 5 bases and J by 0 bases, with 8 bases between the two germline ends. CDR1 and CDR2 (germline): MNHEY, SVGAGI. This CDR3 comprises 14 residues. CDR3 sequence (DNA): TGTGCCAGCAGTCGTTCAGTCTCTGGAAACACCATATATTTT. This codes for CASSRSVSGNTIYF.

Concerning this clonotype itself: A much more abundant neighbour one base away suggests this may be a read error. CDR3 sequence (DNA): TGTCCCAGCTCACCGTCACAGGGGCCTGGGTACGAGCAGTACTTC. This encodes CPSSPSQGPGYEQYF. The gene calls are TRBV18 and TRBJ2-7; 7 nucleotides agree with TRBD1. Germline V gene data show CDR1 as KGHSH and CDR2 as LQKENI. This CDR3 comprises 15 residues.

This clonotype was recorded many times. The chain recombines TRBV12-3 or TRBV12-4 with TRBJ1-5; no firm D call. Trimming left V 6 bases short and J 7 bases short, with 16 bases between. The CDR3 is made up of 14 amino acids. CDR3 in DNA: TGTGCCAGCAGCCGGACGGTCGTTGGGCAGCCCCAGCATTTT. Residues: CASSRTVVGQPQHF.

V and J are TRBV5-5 and TRBJ1-1; D call uncertain. Between the trimmed V and J ends, which lost 0 bases and 1 base, there was a span of 10 bases. Germline V CDR1 and CDR2: SGHKS, YYEKEE (reference sequence). There are 15 residues in the CDR3. This CDR3 reads CASSLGSSGNTEAFF. The CDR3 nucleotides are TGTGCCAGCAGCTTGGGAAGTTCAGGGAACACTGAAGCTTTCTTT.

The V call is TRBV12-3 or TRBV12-4, the J call TRBJ2-7, with D possibly being TRBD2 (5 bases). This CDR3 is built from 12 residues. Trimming took off 6 bases at V and 2 bases at J, with 8 bases between the two ends. The CDR3 DNA reads as TGTGCCAGCAGCCCCGGGACCTACGAGCAGTACTTC. Its protein is CASSPGTYEQYF.

A few counts support this clonotype. This rearrangement joins TRBV7-9 to TRBJ1-6, with TRBD1 as a possible D gene (6 bases). The CDR3 runs 16 residues. V lost 4 bases to trimming and J lost 9 bases, with 19 bases between them. Germline CDR1 is SEHNR and CDR2 is FQNEAQ (reference sequence). The CDR3 loop is CASSSTARGRFSPLHF. DNA of the CDR3: TGTGCCAGCAGCTCGACGGCCCGGGGGCGCTTTTCACCCCTCCACTTT.

This clonotype came up many times. The chain joins TRBV20-1 to TRBJ2-1; 9 bases fit TRBD2. There are 15 residues in the CDR3. V shed 4 bases and J 6 bases; nucleotides not matched to a gene: 10. CDR1 DFQATT and CDR2 SNEGSKA come from the germline V gene (reference sequence). CDR3 sequence: CSATLLAGSTNEQFF. The CDR3 DNA reads as TGCAGTGCTACCCTCCTAGCGGGGAGCACCAATGAGCAGTTCTTC.

This clonotype was found a few times. The V and J genes are TRBV13 and TRBJ1-1, with D unresolved. Per germline, CDR1 PRHDT and CDR2 FYEKMQ (reference sequence). Trimming removed 5 bases at V and 4 bases at J, with 8 bases between. The CDR3 totals 12 residues. This CDR3 reads CASSKTRTEAFF. The CDR3 coding sequence is TGTGCCAGCAGCAAGACACGCACTGAAGCTTTCTTT. The complete variable domain, with remaining parts taken from reference TRBV13 and TRBJ1-1, reads AAGVIQSPRHLIKEKRETATLKCYPIPRHDTVYWYQQGPGQDPQFLISFYEKMQSDKGSIPDRFSAQQFSDYHSELNMSSLELGDSALYFCASSKTRTEAFFGQGTRLTVV.

This sequence joins TRBV2 and TRBJ1-2; TRBD1 aligns across 10 bases. The ends lost 8 bases at V and 0 bases at J; junction bases unmatched: 6. The CDR3 spans 15 residues. Per germline, CDR1 SNHLY and CDR2 FYNNEI. In nucleotides, the CDR3 is TGTGCCAGCCCGGGACAGGGGCCCTCTAACTATGGCTACACCTTC. Translated: CASPGQGPSNYGYTF.

The chain is built from TRBV7-8 and TRBJ2-3; 8 bases are shared with TRBD2. This CDR3 has 16 amino acids. V lost 3 bases to trimming and J lost 2 bases; unmatched junction nucleotides: 7. Germline lookup yields CDR1 SGHVS and CDR2 FQNEAQ. CDR3 sequence: CASSLVSGADTDTQYF. CDR3 DNA: TGTGCCAGCAGCTTGGTTAGCGGGGCCGACACAGATACGCAGTATTTT.

The rearrangement links TRBV29-1 to TRBJ2-5; 7 bases are a match to TRBD2. This CDR3 spans 14 amino acids. V dropped 4 bases and J dropped 4; count of bases not matched to a gene: 9. CDR1 is SQVTM and CDR2 is ANQGSEA in the germline V gene. The CDR3 DNA follows: TGCAGCGTTGGGTACACTAGCGTCGGAGAGACCCAGTACTTC. Protein product: CSVGYTSVGETQYF. Full variable domain (outside the CDR3, taken from reference TRBV29-1 and TRBJ2-5): SAVISQKPSRDICQRGTSLTIQCQVDSQVTMMFWYRQQPGQSLTLIATANQGSEATYESGFVIDKFPISRPNLTFSTLTVSNMSPEDSSIYLCSVGYTSVGETQYFGPGTRLLVL.

There are many counts of this clonotype. The rearrangement joins TRBV4-1 to TRBJ2-2, with 8 bases identical to TRBD1. From germline, CDR1 is MGHRA and CDR2 YSYEKL. This CDR3 has 18 amino acids. Trimming at V came to 4 bases and at J to 6 bases, leaving 16 bases not matched to a gene. CDR3 nucleotides: TGCGCCAGCAGCCCTCAACTTCACCCCACAGGGGGAGCCGGGGAGCTGTTTTTT. It codes for CASSPQLHPTGGAGELFF.

This clonotype has ten or more counts. J is TRBJ1-5 and V is TRBV25-1; D unclear. Per germline, CDR1 MGHDK and CDR2 SYGVNS. The CDR3 covers 12 residues. V was shortened by 6 bases and J by 3 bases, with 6 bases between the two germline ends. Here the CDR3 reads CASREANQPQHF. CDR3 nucleotide sequence: TGTGCCAGCAGGGAAGCCAATCAGCCCCAGCATTTT.

The sample holds many counts of this clonotype. CDR3: CASSFRTSGAGGQETQYF. The CDR3 DNA follows: TGTGCCAGCAGCTTCAGGACTAGCGGGGCCGGGGGGCAAGAGACCCAGTACTTC. The chain has TRBV5-6 and TRBJ2-5; TRBD2 matches at 12 bases. The V and J ends lost 2 bases and 2 bases, in that order; junction bases with no gene match: 10. CDR1 and CDR2 (germline): SGHDT, YYEEEE. The CDR3 spans 18 residues.

Only a few counts were recorded for this clonotype. The gene calls are TRBV10-3 and TRBJ2-6, with TRBD1 identical over 8 bases. CDR1 and CDR2 (germline): ENHRY, SYGVKD. CDR3 length equals 16 residues. The trim removed 7 bases at V and 4 bases at J, leaving 9 bases unmatched. CDR3 bases: TGTGCCATCAATGACTCGACAGGGGTCGGGGCCAACGTCCTGACTTTC. It codes for CAINDSTGVGANVLTF.

In its sample, this clonotype was seen many times. This chain joins TRBV15 and TRBJ2-2; maybe TRBD2 (6 bases). Germline CDR1 and CDR2: LNHNV and YYDKDF (reference sequence). This CDR3 has 16 amino acids. Trimming removed 0 bases from V and 6 bases from J, with 14 bases in between. CDR3 loop: CATSREPEGEAGELFF. The CDR3 coding sequence is TGTGCCACCAGCAGAGAGCCGGAAGGGGAGGCCGGGGAGCTGTTTTTT.

This clonotype was seen repeatedly, ten times or more. The rearrangement uses TRBV29-1 and TRBJ2-7; tentative D call: TRBD2 (5 bases). This CDR3 comprises 13 residues. Per the germline V gene, CDR1 is SQVTM and CDR2 is ANQGSEA. The V gene lost 8 bases and the J gene lost 5 bases, with 19 bases spanning the gap. In DNA form, the CDR3 reads TGCAGCACCCAGGAGACCCGGGGTCACGAGCAGTACTTC. Residues: CSTQETRGHEQYF.

V is TRBV3-1 and J is TRBJ2-3, with 9 bases lining up with TRBD1. V shed 4 bases, J shed 4 bases, and the junction held 6 bases outside the gene matches. From germline, CDR1 is LGHDT and CDR2 YNNKEL (reference sequence). The length of the CDR3 is 15 residues. Here the CDR3 reads CASSPYRGRADTQYF. In DNA form, the CDR3 reads TGTGCCAGCAGCCCATACAGGGGGCGAGCAGATACGCAGTATTTT.

By share, this clonotype counts as medium-sized (0.01 to 0.1%). V and J are TRBV5-6 and TRBJ2-7; D perhaps matches TRBD2 (6 bases). Germline V gene data show CDR1 as SGHDT and CDR2 as YYEEEE. CDR3 length equals 13 residues. The ends were cut back, 4 bases at V and 4 bases at J, with 12 bases in the middle. In nucleotides, the CDR3 is TGTGCCAGCAGCGGAGCAGGGAGGTACGAGCAGTACTTC. Translating it yields CASSGAGRYEQYF.

A few counts support this clonotype. This chain uses TRBV7-9 with TRBJ2-5; 9 positions agree with TRBD2. Losses at the gene ends were 5 bases for V and 5 bases for J; bases not matched to a gene: 6. This CDR3 spans 14 amino acids. CDR1 and CDR2 (germline): SEHNR, FQNEAQ (reference sequence). The CDR3 loop is CASSVSGGHETQYF. Written as DNA, the CDR3 is TGTGCCAGCAGCGTGAGCGGGGGGCATGAGACCCAGTACTTC.

The chain employs TRBV11-2 and TRBJ2-7; possibly TRBD1 for D (6 bases). The CDR3 is made up of 15 amino acids. V was pared by 5 bases and J by 4 bases, with 18 bases between. Germline values: CDR1 SGHAT, CDR2 FQNNGV. The CDR3 DNA reads as TGTGCCAGCAGCCCCGACAGGCATCCCGCTTACGAGCAGTACTTC. Translating gives CASSPDRHPAYEQYF.

This clonotype has a count of ten or more. The rearrangement joins TRBV29-1 to TRBJ1-5; possibly TRBD1 for D (5 bases). Trimming took 4 bases from V and 7 from J, leaving 11 bases between them. The CDR3 is 12 residues long. Germline CDR1 is SQVTM and CDR2 is ANQGSEA. The CDR3 coding sequence is TGCAGCGTTGGTTCAGGGAGCCAGCCCCAGCATTTT. As protein: CSVGSGSQPQHF.

The J gene is TRBJ1-1, the V gene TRBV13, with a possible D match to TRBD1 (5 bases). The CDR3 consists of 15 residues. CDR1 and CDR2 from the germline V gene are PRHDT and FYEKMQ (reference sequence). Trimming cost V 5 bases and J 1 base, with 14 bases left between them. DNA for the CDR3: TGTGCCAGCAGCCTGGGTTTAGGGGAGAACACTGAAGCTTTCTTT. Its protein product is CASSLGLGENTEAFF.

This clonotype was counted many times. V is TRBV7-9 and J is TRBJ2-7; D is unclear. Germline CDR1 and CDR2: SEHNR and FQNEAQ (reference sequence). V was pared by 0 bases and J by 1 base, with 4 bases between. The CDR3 is 13 amino acids. CDR3 in amino acids: CASSLAGSYEQYF. The CDR3 DNA follows: TGTGCCAGCAGCTTAGCGGGTTCCTACGAGCAGTACTTC.

The rearrangement uses TRBV6-1 and TRBJ1-4, with D perhaps matching TRBD1 (5 bases). The ends were cut back, 7 bases at V and 0 bases at J, with 18 bases in the middle. CDR3 length equals 17 residues. Per germline, CDR1 MNHNS and CDR2 SASEGT. The CDR3 nucleotides read TGTGCCAGCATGTCAGGGAAGGGACTGGCAACTAATGAAAAACTGTTTTTT. Encoded protein: CASMSGKGLATNEKLFF.

V gene TRBV5-6 combines with J gene TRBJ2-2; maybe TRBD1 (6 bases). CDR1 is SGHDT, CDR2 YYEEEE, per germline. V dropped 4 bases and J dropped 6 bases, with 19 bases sitting between them. The CDR3 has 16 amino acids. CDR3 DNA sequence: TGTGCCAGCAGCCAACTCGACAGGCCCGCCGCCGGGGAGCTGTTTTTT. Amino acid sequence: CASSQLDRPAAGELFF. The full variable domain, completed using reference TRBV5-6 and TRBJ2-2, is DAGVTQSPTHLIKTRGQQVTLRCSPKSGHDTVSWYQQALGQGPQFIFQYYEEEERQRGNFPDRFSGHQFPNYSSELNVNALLLGDSALYLCASSQLDRPAAGELFFGEGSRLTVL.